This T cell receptor beta chain comes out of a study of T cells in narcolepsy. Study findings and constraints: Comparing one patient's CSF and blood CD4+ clonotypes highlighted HCRT- and TRIB2-specific autoreactive clonotypes. Autoreactive clonotypes reportedly recurred in blood of same and different patients, not controls.

Assay: immunoSEQ multiplex PCR; the TCRdb copy retains only in-frame clones and omits some. The sample yields more than 30,000 clones, about four fifths seen once. About this clone itself: Its antigen is not known.

Material for sequencing was memory (CD45RA-) CD4+ T cells from blood. This TCR was recovered from a human donor in good health.

Here the CDR3 reads CASSRGGAENIQYF. The DNA of the CDR3 is TGTGCCAGCAGCCGCGGGGGGGCTGAAAACATTCAGTACTTC. V gene TRBV11-3 combines with J gene TRBJ2-4, with TRBD2 identical over 9 bases. The CDR3 contains 14 residues. The germline CDR1 and CDR2 sequences are SGHNT and YENEEA. V lost 5 bases, J lost 5 bases, and 4 bases stayed unmatched.